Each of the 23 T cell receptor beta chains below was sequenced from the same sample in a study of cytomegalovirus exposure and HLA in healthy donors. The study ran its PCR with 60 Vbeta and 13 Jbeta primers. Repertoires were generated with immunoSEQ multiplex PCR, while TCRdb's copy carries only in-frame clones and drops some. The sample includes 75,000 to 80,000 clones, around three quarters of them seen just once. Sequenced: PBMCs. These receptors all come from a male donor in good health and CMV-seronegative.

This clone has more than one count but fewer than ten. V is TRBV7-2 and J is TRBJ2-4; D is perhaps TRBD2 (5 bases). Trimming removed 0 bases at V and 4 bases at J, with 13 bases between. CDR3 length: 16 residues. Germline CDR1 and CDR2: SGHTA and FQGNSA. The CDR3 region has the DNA TGTGCCAGCAGCTTAGCGCGCCTCGGGGATAAAAACATTCAGTACTTC. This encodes CASSLARLGDKNIQYF.

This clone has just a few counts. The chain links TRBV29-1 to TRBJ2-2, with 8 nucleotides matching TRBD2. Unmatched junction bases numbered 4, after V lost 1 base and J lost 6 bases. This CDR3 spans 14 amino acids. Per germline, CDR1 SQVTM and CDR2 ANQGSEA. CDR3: CSVEGGGSSGELFF. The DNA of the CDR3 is TGCAGCGTTGAAGGCGGGGGGTCATCCGGGGAGCTGTTTTTT.

For the CDR3, the DNA is TGTGCCAGCAGTCCCGGACTAGCTACAGATACGCAGTATTTT. Its translation: CASSPGLATDTQYF. The chain uses TRBV28 and TRBJ2-3, with 8 bases matching TRBD2. The CDR3 extends over 14 amino acids. V trimming: 5 bases; J trimming: 3 bases; junction bases outside the gene matches: 4. Per germline, CDR1 MDHEN and CDR2 SYDVKM.

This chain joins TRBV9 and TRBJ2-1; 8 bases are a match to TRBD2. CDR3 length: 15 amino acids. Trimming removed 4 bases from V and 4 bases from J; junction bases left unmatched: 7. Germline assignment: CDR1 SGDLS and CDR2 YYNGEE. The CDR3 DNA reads TGTGCCAGCAGCCCCTACGGGGGGGATTACAATGAGCAGTTCTTC. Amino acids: CASSPYGGDYNEQFF.

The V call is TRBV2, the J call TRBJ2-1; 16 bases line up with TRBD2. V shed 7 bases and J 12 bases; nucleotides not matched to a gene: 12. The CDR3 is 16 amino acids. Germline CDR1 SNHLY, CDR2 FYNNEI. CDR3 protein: CASNKGTSGRAGRQFF. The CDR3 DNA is TGTGCCAGCAATAAAGGGACTAGCGGGAGGGCCGGGAGGCAGTTCTTC.

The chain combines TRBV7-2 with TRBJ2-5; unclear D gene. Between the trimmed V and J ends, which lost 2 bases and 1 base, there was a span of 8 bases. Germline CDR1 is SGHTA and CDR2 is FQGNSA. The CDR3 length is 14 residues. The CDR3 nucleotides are TGTGCCAGCAGCTTATTTGCCAGCCAAGAGACCCAGTACTTC. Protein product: CASSLFASQETQYF.

The CDR3 region is CASSVDQWGQGVTQYF. CDR3 DNA sequence: TGTGCCAGCAGCGTAGATCAATGGGGACAGGGGGTCACGCAGTATTTT. The chain uses TRBV9 and TRBJ2-3; 11 bases fit TRBD1. CDR1 and CDR2 (germline): SGDLS, YYNGEE. The CDR3 loop spans 16 amino acids. Trimming at V came to 0 bases and at J to 9 bases, leaving 9 bases not matched to a gene. The whole variable domain, remainder taken from reference TRBV9 and TRBJ2-3, is DSGVTQTPKHLITATGQRVTLRCSPRSGDLSVYWYQQSLDQGLQFLIQYYNGEERAKGNILERFSAQQFPDLHSELNLSSLELGDSALYFCASSVDQWGQGVTQYFGPGTRLTVL.

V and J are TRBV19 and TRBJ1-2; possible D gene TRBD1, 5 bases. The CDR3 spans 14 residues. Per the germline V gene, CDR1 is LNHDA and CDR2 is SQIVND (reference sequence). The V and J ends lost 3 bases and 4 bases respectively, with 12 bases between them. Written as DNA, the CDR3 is TGTGCCAGTAGTATCCAGGGCGAATTCTATGGCTACACCTTC. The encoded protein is CASSIQGEFYGYTF.

The CDR3 coding sequence is TGTGCCAGCAGTGAAAGGGGACAGGCGGGCACTTTCTATGGCTACACCTTC. The encoded protein is CASSERGQAGTFYGYTF. J is TRBJ1-2 and V is TRBV6-1; 8 nucleotides line up with TRBD1. After removal of 2 bases from V and 4 bases from J, the junction contained 12 bases not matched to a gene. CDR3 length: 17 residues. Germline V gives CDR1 MNHNS, CDR2 SASEGT.

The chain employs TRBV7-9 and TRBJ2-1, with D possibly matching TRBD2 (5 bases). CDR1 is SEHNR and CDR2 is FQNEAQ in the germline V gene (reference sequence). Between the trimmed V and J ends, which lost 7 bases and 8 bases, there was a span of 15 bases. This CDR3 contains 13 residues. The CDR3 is CASNSGFGDEQFF. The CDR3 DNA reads TGTGCCAGCAACTCGGGGTTTGGTGATGAGCAGTTCTTC.

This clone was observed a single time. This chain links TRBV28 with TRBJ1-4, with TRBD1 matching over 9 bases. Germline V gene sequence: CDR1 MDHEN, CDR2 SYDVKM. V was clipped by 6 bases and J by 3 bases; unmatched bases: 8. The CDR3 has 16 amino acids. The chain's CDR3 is CASSFLQGAANEKLFF. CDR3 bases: TGTGCCAGCAGCTTTCTACAGGGGGCGGCTAATGAAAAACTGTTTTTT.

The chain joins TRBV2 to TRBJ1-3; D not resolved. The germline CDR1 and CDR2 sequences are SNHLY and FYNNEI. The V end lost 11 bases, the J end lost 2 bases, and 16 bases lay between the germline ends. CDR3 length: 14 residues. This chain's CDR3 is CAAEEEVPGNTIYF. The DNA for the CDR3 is TGTGCCGCCGAGGAGGAGGTTCCTGGAAACACCATATATTTT.

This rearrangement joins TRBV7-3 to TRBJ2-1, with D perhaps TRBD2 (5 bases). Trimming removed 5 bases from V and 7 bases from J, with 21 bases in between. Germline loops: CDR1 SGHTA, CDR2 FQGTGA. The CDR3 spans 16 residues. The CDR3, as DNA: TGTGCCAGCAGCGACCTACCGATAGCAGAGGGAAATGAGCAGTTCTTC. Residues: CASSDLPIAEGNEQFF. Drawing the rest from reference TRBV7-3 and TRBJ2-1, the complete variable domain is GAGVSQTPSNKVTEKGKYVELRCDPISGHTALYWYRQSLGQGPEFLIYFQGTGAADDSGLPNDRFFAVRPEGSVSTLKIQRTERGDSAVYLCASSDLPIAEGNEQFFGPGTRLTVL.

The CDR3 coding sequence is TGCAGCGTTGAAGATTCGTACAGGGGACTCTCCTACGAGCAGTACTTC. Translated, it gives CSVEDSYRGLSYEQYF. The gene calls are TRBV29-1 and TRBJ2-7; TRBD1 is a possible D gene (7 bases). V was cut by 0 bases and J by 0 bases, with 15 bases left in between. The germline V gene has CDR1 SQVTM and CDR2 ANQGSEA. This CDR3 contains 16 residues.

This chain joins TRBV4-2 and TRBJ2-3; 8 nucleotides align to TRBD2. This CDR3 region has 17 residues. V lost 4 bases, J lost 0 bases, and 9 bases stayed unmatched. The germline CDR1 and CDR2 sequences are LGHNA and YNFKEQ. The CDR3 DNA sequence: TGTGCCAGCAGCCTCGTTTTTAGCGGGAAGAGCACAGATACGCAGTATTTT. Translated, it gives CASSLVFSGKSTDTQYF.

Written as DNA, the CDR3 is TGTGCCAGCAGTGGAGGGGACAGGGGCTACACCTTC. As protein: CASSGGDRGYTF. The rearrangement joins TRBV2 to TRBJ1-2, with 8 bases fitting TRBD1. The V gene end was trimmed by 4 bases and the J gene end by 8 bases; junction bases not matched to a gene: 3. The CDR3 contains 12 residues. Per the germline V gene, CDR1 is SNHLY and CDR2 is FYNNEI.

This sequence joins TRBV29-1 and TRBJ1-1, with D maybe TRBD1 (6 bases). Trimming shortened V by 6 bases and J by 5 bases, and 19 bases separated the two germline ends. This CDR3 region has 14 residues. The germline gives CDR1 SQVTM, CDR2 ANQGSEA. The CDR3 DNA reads TGCAGCGTCCGCCCCATGACAGGCGGAACTGAAGCTTTCTTT. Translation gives CSVRPMTGGTEAFF.

In DNA form, the CDR3 reads TGTGCCAGTAGTATAACAGGGTTGGGGGCTAATGAGCAGTTCTTC. The encoded protein is CASSITGLGANEQFF. This chain uses TRBV19 with TRBJ2-1, with D possibly TRBD1 on 6 matching bases. Germline V gene data show CDR1 as LNHDA and CDR2 as SQIVND (reference sequence). The length of the CDR3 is 15 residues. V was cut by 2 bases and J by 7 bases, with 15 bases left in between.

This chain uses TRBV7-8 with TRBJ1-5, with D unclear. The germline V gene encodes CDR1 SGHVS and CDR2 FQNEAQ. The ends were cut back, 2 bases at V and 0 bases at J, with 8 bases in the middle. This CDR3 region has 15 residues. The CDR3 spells CASSLWQDSNQPQHF. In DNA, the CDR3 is TGTGCCAGCAGCTTATGGCAGGATAGCAATCAGCCCCAGCATTTT.

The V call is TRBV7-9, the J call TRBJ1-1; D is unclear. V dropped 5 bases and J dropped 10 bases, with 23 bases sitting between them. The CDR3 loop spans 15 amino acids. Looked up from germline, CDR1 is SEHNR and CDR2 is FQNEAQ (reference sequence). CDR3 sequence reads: CASSDGRSGRVGAFF. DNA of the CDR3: TGTGCCAGCAGCGACGGCCGGTCGGGAAGGGTCGGAGCTTTCTTT.

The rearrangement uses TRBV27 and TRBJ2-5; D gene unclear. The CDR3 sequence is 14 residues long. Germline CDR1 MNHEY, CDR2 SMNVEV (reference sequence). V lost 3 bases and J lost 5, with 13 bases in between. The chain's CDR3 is CASSFGSTRETQYF. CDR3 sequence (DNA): TGTGCCAGCAGTTTCGGTTCCACGAGGGAGACCCAGTACTTC.

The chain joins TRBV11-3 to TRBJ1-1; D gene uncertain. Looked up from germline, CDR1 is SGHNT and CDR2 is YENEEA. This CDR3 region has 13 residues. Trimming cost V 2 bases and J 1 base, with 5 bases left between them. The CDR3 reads CASSLFQNTEAFF. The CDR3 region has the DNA TGTGCCAGCAGCTTATTTCAGAACACTGAAGCTTTCTTT.

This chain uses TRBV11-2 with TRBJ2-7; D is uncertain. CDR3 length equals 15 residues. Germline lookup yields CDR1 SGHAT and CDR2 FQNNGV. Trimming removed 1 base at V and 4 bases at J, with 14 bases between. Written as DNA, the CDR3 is TGTGCCAGCAGCTTAGGGCTAGGTAATTTTTACGAGCAGTACTTC. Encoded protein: CASSLGLGNFYEQYF.